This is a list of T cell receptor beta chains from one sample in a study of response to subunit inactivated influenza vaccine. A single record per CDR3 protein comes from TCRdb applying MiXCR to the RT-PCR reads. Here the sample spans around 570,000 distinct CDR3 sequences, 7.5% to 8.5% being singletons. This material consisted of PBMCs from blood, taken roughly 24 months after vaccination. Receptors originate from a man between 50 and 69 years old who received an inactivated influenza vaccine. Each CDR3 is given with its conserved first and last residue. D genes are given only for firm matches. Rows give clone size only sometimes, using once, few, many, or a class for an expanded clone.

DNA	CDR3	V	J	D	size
TGCGCCAGCAGGCCACTAGCGGGGCTTCTGGATGAGCAGTTCTTC	CASRPLAGLLDEQFF	TRBV5-1	TRBJ2-1	TRBD2	many
TGTGCCAGCAGCTCCGACGGAGGAACTGAAGCTTTCTTT	CASSSDGGTEAFF	TRBV7-2	TRBJ1-1	NA	many
TGTGCCAGCAGTTTGGTTCCTTCCTACGAGCAGTACTTC	CASSLVPSYEQYF	TRBV27	TRBJ2-7	NA	NA
TGCAGTGCCAAGGGGCAGGGGGCAGATACGCAGTATTTT	CSAKGQGADTQYF	TRBV20-1	TRBJ2-3	TRBD1	NA
TGTGCCAGCAGCTCCAGGGACAGGGGTGGGGGCATTCAGTACTTC	CASSSRDRGGGIQYF	TRBV7-8	TRBJ2-4	TRBD1	few
TGTGCCAGCAGCAAAGATTCGGGACAGGGGTTGGATGAGCAGTTCTTC	CASSKDSGQGLDEQFF	TRBV21-1	TRBJ2-1	NA	few
TGTGCCAGCAGACTTAGCGGGAGGGCCGCGAATGAGCAGTTCTTC	CASRLSGRAANEQFF	TRBV7-2	TRBJ2-1	TRBD2	few
TGCAGTGCTAGCGCTCTAGCGGGAGGCAGGCACAATGAGCAGTTCTTC	CSASALAGGRHNEQFF	TRBV20-1	TRBJ2-1	TRBD2	NA
TGCAGTGCTCTTGCTGATAGCAATCAGCCCCAGCATTTT	CSALADSNQPQHF	TRBV20-1	TRBJ1-5	NA	NA
TGTGCCAGCGGCTACAGGGTGGGAAATGAAAAACTGTTTTTT	CASGYRVGNEKLFF	TRBV6-5	TRBJ1-4	NA	many
TGCAGTGCTAGGGGTGTTGGGGCGGGGAGCGGGGGACAAGAGACCCAGTACTTC	CSARGVGAGSGGQETQYF	TRBV20-1	TRBJ2-5	TRBD2	NA
TGCGCCAGCAGTGAAGGAAATACGCAGTATTTT	CASSEGNTQYF	TRBV10-1	TRBJ2-3	NA	NA
TGTGCCAGCTCACCGGGACAGGGAGATCAGCCCCAGCATTTT	CASSPGQGDQPQHF	TRBV18	TRBJ1-5	TRBD1	many
TGCAGCGTCGCCAACGGGGGCCACGAGCAGTACTTC	CSVANGGHEQYF	TRBV29-1	TRBJ2-7	NA	many
TGTGCCAGCAGGAAGACTAGCGGGACGACTACGCAGTATTTT	CASRKTSGTTTQYF	TRBV12-3/TRBV12-4	TRBJ2-3	TRBD2	NA
TGTGCCAGCAGCGTAGCTAGTGGGCTGTACGAGCAGTACTTC	CASSVASGLYEQYF	TRBV9	TRBJ2-7	NA	NA
TGCAGTCGACCGGGACTAACGATTCGGGGTGATGGCATTCAGTACTTC	CSRPGLTIRGDGIQYF	TRBV20-1	TRBJ2-4	TRBD2	many
TGTGCCAGCAGTTTAACCCCAACTAATGAAAAACTGTTTTTT	CASSLTPTNEKLFF	TRBV12-3/TRBV12-4	TRBJ1-4	NA	few
TGCGCCAGCAGACCTCGGGACAGGGTTTCCGGGGAGCTGTTTTTT	CASRPRDRVSGELFF	TRBV4-1	TRBJ2-2	TRBD1	few
TGTGCCAGCCTCCCAGCGGGAGCACATAGTGAGCAGTTCTTC	CASLPAGAHSEQFF	TRBV28	TRBJ2-1	TRBD2	few
TGTGCCAGCAATCTACAGGGAGGGGCGAGAGCTTTCTTT	CASNLQGGARAFF	TRBV7-2	TRBJ1-1	NA	few
TGCAGTGCTAGGGGGGGGGTCTACGAGCAGTACTTC	CSARGGVYEQYF	TRBV20-1	TRBJ2-7	TRBD2	few
TGTGCCAGCAGTTCAGGGACTAGTCAGCTTCGGGAGCAGTTCTTC	CASSSGTSQLREQFF	TRBV27	TRBJ2-1	TRBD2	many
TGTGCCAGCAGCCAAGTCGAGGGGAACACTGAAGCTTTCTTT	CASSQVEGNTEAFF	TRBV3-1	TRBJ1-1	NA	NA
TGTGCCAGCAGCCAAGTCCCAGGGGGCTATCAAGAGACCCAGTACTTC	CASSQVPGGYQETQYF	TRBV3-1	TRBJ2-5	TRBD1	NA
TGTGCCAGCAGTGTCCCCGGACAGAACACTGAAGCTTTCTTT	CASSVPGQNTEAFF	TRBV2	TRBJ1-1	NA	few
TGTGCCAGCAGCTTTGCCGCGGGACAGGGGCACTACGAGCAGTACTTC	CASSFAAGQGHYEQYF	TRBV5-6	TRBJ2-7	TRBD1	few
TGCGCCAGCAGCTTGGGTAGGCAGGGGCCCCAGTTCTTC	CASSLGRQGPQFF	TRBV5-1	TRBJ2-1	NA	NA
TGCGCCAGCAGCCAAGATAATAGGGGGGATTCACCCCTCCACTTT	CASSQDNRGDSPLHF	TRBV4-1	TRBJ1-6	NA	NA
TGCGCCAGCAGCTCCCAGGGTTTTAAGGAGACCCAGTACTTC	CASSSQGFKETQYF	TRBV5-1	TRBJ2-5	NA	few
TGCAGCGCCCAGGGACTAGCGGGGGAAATAACTAGCACAGATACGCAGTATTTT	CSAQGLAGEITSTDTQYF	TRBV29-1	TRBJ2-3	TRBD2	few
TGCAGCGTTGAAACCCTAAGCGGCGCGAACACCGGGGAGCTGTTTTTT	CSVETLSGANTGELFF	TRBV29-1	TRBJ2-2	NA	NA
TGCGCCAGCAGCCAAGACAAAAGGGAGGGAGCTTTCTTT	CASSQDKREGAFF	TRBV4-3	TRBJ1-1	NA	many
TGCGCCAGCAGCCAGGTAGCGGGGAGCACAGATACGCAGTATTTT	CASSQVAGSTDTQYF	TRBV4-1	TRBJ2-3	TRBD2	few
TGTGCCAGCAGCCGACCAGATAAGTATGGCTACACCTTC	CASSRPDKYGYTF	TRBV6-1	TRBJ1-2	NA	NA